One sample yielded the 10 T cell receptor beta chains listed below, sequenced in a study of cytomegalovirus exposure and HLA in healthy donors. Measured with immunoSEQ multiplex PCR; TCRdb has only the in-frame clones, and not every one. The table has about 360,000 clones, 80% to 90% seen once. Sequences were obtained from PBMCs. Receptors were obtained from a woman between 18 and 29 years old in good health and CMV-seronegative.

The chain has TRBV11-2 and TRBJ2-7; perhaps TRBD2 as D (6 bases). Trimming stripped 3 bases from V and 0 bases from J, with 9 bases between. There are 14 residues in the CDR3. The germline V gene has CDR1 SGHAT and CDR2 FQNNGV. CDR3 in DNA: TGTGCCAGCAGCTTGGCGGGGAGCTCCTACGAGCAGTACTTC. It yields the protein CASSLAGSSYEQYF.

The chain has TRBV5-1 and TRBJ2-7; 9 nucleotides align to TRBD1. The ends lost 2 bases at V and 6 bases at J; junction bases unmatched: 6. Germline V gene sequence: CDR1 SGHRS, CDR2 YFSETQ. The CDR3 is made up of 14 amino acids. The chain's CDR3 is CASSFLTGGSEQYF. The CDR3 nucleotides read TGCGCCAGCAGCTTCCTGACAGGGGGTAGCGAGCAGTACTTC.

V is TRBV4-1 and J is TRBJ2-1; D gene uncertain. The V and J ends lost 1 base and 2 bases respectively, with 3 bases between them. The CDR3 spans 13 residues. Per germline, CDR1 MGHRA and CDR2 YSYEKL. The CDR3 DNA reads as TGCGCCAGCAGCCAAGCTACCTACAATGAGCAGTTCTTC. It yields the protein CASSQATYNEQFF.

The rearrangement uses TRBV5-1 and TRBJ2-5, with D tentatively TRBD1 (6 bases). Germline V gene lookup returns CDR1 SGHRS and CDR2 YFSETQ. Between the trimmed V and J ends, which lost 4 bases and 5 bases, there was a span of 15 bases. This CDR3 spans 14 amino acids. CDR3 loop: CASSRDIEEETQYF. The CDR3 DNA follows: TGCGCCAGCAGCCGGGACATTGAAGAGGAGACCCAGTACTTC.

This clone appeared a single time. Other DNA sequences in this sample translate to the same CDR3. The chain couples TRBV29-1 to TRBJ1-1; D possibly corresponds to TRBD1 (5 bases). CDR1 is SQVTM and CDR2 is ANQGSEA in the germline V gene. V shed 4 bases and J shed 2 bases, with 17 bases lying between them. There are 15 residues in the CDR3. CDR3 nucleotide sequence: TGCAGCGTTGCCCCCTTTGGGGGGTTTAACACTGAAGCTTTCTTT. This codes for CSVAPFGGFNTEAFF.

V gene TRBV28 combines with J gene TRBJ2-1; D is unclear. Germline loops: CDR1 MDHEN, CDR2 SYDVKM. V shed 3 bases and J shed 3 bases, with 12 bases lying between them. This CDR3 has 15 amino acids. As DNA, the CDR3 is TGTGCCAGCAGTTTTCCTGCCCCCAGCTACAATGAGCAGTTCTTC. Translated, it gives CASSFPAPSYNEQFF.

V gene TRBV18 combines with J gene TRBJ1-2; D possibly corresponds to TRBD1 (5 bases). CDR1 and CDR2 (germline): KGHSH, LQKENI. V lost 3 bases and J lost 1, with 15 bases in between. There are 16 residues in the CDR3. The CDR3 nucleotides are TGTGCCAGCTCACCCCCCTGGGGAGGGGATAACTATGGCTACACCTTC. Translated: CASSPPWGGDNYGYTF.

The V call is TRBV27, the J call TRBJ2-2; TRBD1 is a possible D gene (5 bases). Germline values: CDR1 MNHEY, CDR2 SMNVEV (reference sequence). V gave up 8 bases and J gave up 7 bases, with 20 bases separating them. The CDR3 has 15 amino acids. CDR3 DNA: TGTGCCAGCGGATTACCCATGGCAGGGAACGGGGAGCTGTTTTTT. This encodes CASGLPMAGNGELFF.

The V gene is TRBV6-1, the J gene TRBJ1-2; D not resolved. The CDR3 contains 14 residues. V was trimmed by 2 bases and J by 2 bases, leaving 9 bases between them. Germline V CDR1 and CDR2: MNHNS, SASEGT. The CDR3 protein is CASSETPTNYGYTF. In nucleotides, the CDR3 is TGTGCCAGCAGTGAAACCCCGACAAACTATGGCTACACCTTC.

The genes are TRBV13 and TRBJ2-2; TRBD2 aligns across 10 bases. Unmatched junction bases numbered 6, after V lost 5 bases and J lost 3 bases. From germline, CDR1 is PRHDT and CDR2 FYEKMQ (reference sequence). This CDR3 has 16 residues. For the CDR3, the DNA is TGTGCCAGCAGCCCTCATGGGACTAGCGACACCGGGGAGCTGTTTTTT. Translated: CASSPHGTSDTGELFF.